This is a list of T cell receptor beta chains from one sample in a study of post-analysis software for immune sequencing data. TCRdb redid the calling of the PCR reads with MiXCR, one entry per CDR3 protein. The data hold approximately 350,000 distinct CDR3 sequences, with roughly 36% observed a single time. The sample consisted of blood. The receptors originated from a girl aged 10-17 years with multiple sclerosis. Each CDR3 is given with its conserved first and last residue. A D gene is named only where the DNA matches it firmly. The size field is filled for only some rows; it gives once, few, many or a size class.

DNA: TGTGCCAGCAGTTACGCGTGGACAGGGGGCGGTTACGAGCAGTACTTC
CDR3: CASSYAWTGGGYEQYF
size: few
V: TRBV6-2/TRBV6-3
J: TRBJ2-7
D: TRBD1

DNA: TGTGCCAGCAGTCCCTATTTAGCGGGGGCTAGCACAGATACGCAGTATTTT
CDR3: CASSPYLAGASTDTQYF
size: -
V: TRBV6-1
J: TRBJ2-3
D: TRBD2

DNA: TGTGCCAGCACTAATACAGGAATTCAAGAGACCCAGTACTTC
CDR3: CASTNTGIQETQYF
size: -
V: TRBV6-1
J: TRBJ2-5
D: -

DNA: TGTGCCAGCAGCCAGGATAGCAGTTTAGGGGAGACCCAGTACTTC
CDR3: CASSQDSSLGETQYF
size: few
V: TRBV7-2
J: TRBJ2-5
D: -

DNA: TGCAGTGCTCATGGCCTAGACAGACGTTTTGATGAAAAACTGTTTTTT
CDR3: CSAHGLDRRFDEKLFF
size: few
V: TRBV20-1
J: TRBJ1-4
D: -

DNA: TGTGCCAGCAGATCAGGACTAGCGGGGACCACAGATACGCAGTATTTT
CDR3: CASRSGLAGTTDTQYF
size: -
V: TRBV6-1
J: TRBJ2-3
D: TRBD2

DNA: TGTGCCAGCAGTTTTCGGACTAGCGGGTCCACAGATACGCAGTATTTT
CDR3: CASSFRTSGSTDTQYF
size: -
V: TRBV11-2
J: TRBJ2-3
D: TRBD2

DNA: TGCAGCGTTGGAGACGGCAATTCACCCCTCCACTTT
CDR3: CSVGDGNSPLHF
size: many
V: TRBV29-1
J: TRBJ1-6
D: -

DNA: TGCAGTGCTAGATGGGGTGAAAACATTCAGTACTTC
CDR3: CSARWGENIQYF
size: few
V: TRBV20-1
J: TRBJ2-4
D: -

DNA: TGTGCCAGCAGTTTTTCCCTTAACTATGGCTACACCTTC
CDR3: CASSFSLNYGYTF
size: few
V: TRBV12-3/TRBV12-4
J: TRBJ1-2
D: -

DNA: TGTGCCATCAGTGGGACACGGGGCTATGGCTACACCTTC
CDR3: CAISGTRGYGYTF
size: -
V: TRBV10-3
J: TRBJ1-2
D: -

DNA: TGTGCCAGCGGGCGGCAGGGGAAAGGCTACACCTTC
CDR3: CASGRQGKGYTF
size: few
V: TRBV6-5
J: TRBJ1-2
D: -

DNA: TGTGCCACGTCCCTGGGACACGACAATGAGCAGTTCTTC
CDR3: CATSLGHDNEQFF
size: -
V: TRBV3-1
J: TRBJ2-1
D: -

DNA: TGTGCCAGCAGTTTATCCGGACAGGTCGATGGCTACACCTTC
CDR3: CASSLSGQVDGYTF
size: -
V: TRBV27
J: TRBJ1-2
D: TRBD1

DNA: TGTGCCAGCAGTTTGGGGCGGTCACCCCTCCACTTT
CDR3: CASSLGRSPLHF
size: -
V: TRBV12-3/TRBV12-4
J: TRBJ1-6
D: -

DNA: TGTGCCAGCAGCTTATACGACAACCGAGAGACCCAGTACTTC
CDR3: CASSLYDNRETQYF
size: -
V: TRBV7-8
J: TRBJ2-5
D: -

DNA: TGTGCCAGCAGGACCGACAGGACTGGGGCCAACGTCCTGACTTTC
CDR3: CASRTDRTGANVLTF
size: few
V: TRBV25-1
J: TRBJ2-6
D: -